This T cell receptor (beta chain) was retrieved from a study of blood T cell repertoires in COVID-19. Overall study context: There were acute and convalescent COVID-19 samples, and they came from the United States, Italy and Spain.

The V gene's germline CDR1 is SGHVS and CDR2 FQNEAQ. The CDR3 runs to 15 residues. V was shortened by 0 bases and J by 5 bases, with 10 bases between the two germline ends. Participants' own reports of clinical history determined their cohort assignment. Resolution of symptoms, clearance, or two negative PCRs was present in recovered Cohort 3 donors. Methods used by the authors: Using reference gene primer amplification, nucleated cell counts were estimated. The repertoire was sequenced with immunoSEQ multiplex PCR; TCRdb's copy has only in-frame clones and lacks some. The D gene and trimming were derived from the DNA, and the V and J assignments and clone size from that table. There are over 250,000 clones in the sample; around nine tenths occur only once, and around 2.6% lies in the top ten.

The chain uses TRBV7-8 and TRBJ2-2, with D possibly being TRBD2 (6 bases). Source material: PBMCs or T cells enriched from blood (not recorded which). The sequence was obtained from a man aged 55 to 70 who had recovered from COVID-19. CDR3 residues: CASSLATSRTGELFF. CDR3 sequence (DNA): TGTGCCAGCAGCTTAGCAACTAGCCGTACCGGGGAGCTGTTTTTT.